This T cell receptor (beta chain) was observed in a study of T cell responses to AZD1222 COVID-19 vaccine. Measured with immunoSEQ multiplex PCR; TCRdb has only the in-frame clones, and not every one. The sample contains about 150,000 clones, 89% of which appear only once. Here the sequenced sample was peripheral blood, taken on day 0 of AZD1222 vaccination. This clonotype was obtained from an adult in good health.

CDR3 in amino acids: CASSLSTGAGNEQFF. The CDR3, as DNA: TGTGCCAGCAGCTTATCAACAGGGGCCGGAAATGAGCAGTTCTTC. The V call is TRBV7-6, the J call TRBJ2-1; TRBD1 agrees at 7 bases. J was trimmed by 7 bases and V by 2 bases; bases with no gene match: 8. CDR3 length: 15 residues. The germline V gene encodes CDR1 SGHVS and CDR2 FNYEAQ.